This T cell receptor beta chain was identified in a study of T cell responses to AZD1222 COVID-19 vaccine. This clone was seen a few times. Its antigen is currently unknown. This table comes from immunoSEQ multiplex PCR, and its TCRdb copy is limited to in-frame clones, with some not included. The sample lists about 110,000 clones, roughly 86% occurring once. J gave up 0 bases and V 0 bases, and 4 bases lay outside the gene matches. Germline CDR1 MNHNS, CDR2 SASEGT. This CDR3 is 16 amino acids long. Study outcomes and limitations: Within unmutated variant regions lay the reported targets of nearly half of spike-specific TCRs.

The chain is built from TRBV6-1 and TRBJ2-7; 8 bases fit TRBD1. This material consisted of peripheral blood, taken 28 days after the second AZD1222 dose. This receptor was obtained from an adult who received the AZD1222 COVID-19 vaccine. CDR3 sequence reads: CASSEAMGQASYEQYF. DNA of the CDR3: TGTGCCAGCAGTGAAGCGATGGGACAGGCCTCCTACGAGCAGTACTTC.